One sample yielded the 29 T cell receptor beta chains listed below, sequenced in a study of blood T cell repertoires in COVID-19. Some clones are missing from TCRdb's copy, which holds only in-frame ones; the method was immunoSEQ multiplex PCR. The table has roughly 92,000 clones, 65% to 85% seen once; the top ten hold approximately 34%. Material for sequencing was peripheral blood. Every receptor here comes from a woman aged 80 or over with active or convalescent COVID-19.

The chain combines TRBV27 with TRBJ1-6, with 9 bases matching TRBD1. CDR3 size: 14 residues. The V gene's germline CDR1 is MNHEY and CDR2 SMNVEV (reference sequence). J was trimmed by 7 bases and V by 5 bases; bases with no gene match: 3. The chain's CDR3 is CASSADRGNSPLHF. CDR3 in DNA: TGTGCCAGCAGTGCGGACAGGGGAAATTCACCCCTCCACTTT.

J is TRBJ2-2 and V is TRBV28; TRBD2 agrees at 9 bases. After removal of 6 bases from V and 6 bases from J, the junction contained 8 bases not matched to a gene. Germline V CDR1 and CDR2: MDHEN, SYDVKM. The CDR3 is made up of 15 amino acids. As DNA, the CDR3 is TGTGCCAGCAGCACATCGGGACTAGCTTCCGGGGAGCTGTTTTTT. Amino acids: CASSTSGLASGELFF.

In regard to this clone: The sample carries other DNA sequences with the same CDR3. The chain carries TRBV7-9 and TRBJ2-1; D might be TRBD2 (6 bases). CDR1 and CDR2 (germline): SEHNR, FQNEAQ (reference sequence). V lost 1 base and J lost 2, with 12 bases in between. The CDR3 has 16 residues. The DNA for the CDR3 is TGTGCCAGCAGCTTAGTCTCGGGGGTTCCCTACAATGAGCAGTTCTTC. It is translated as CASSLVSGVPYNEQFF.

The chain carries TRBV5-5 and TRBJ2-1, with 7 bases matching TRBD2. Germline V gene lookup returns CDR1 SGHKS and CDR2 YYEKEE (reference sequence). V lost 2 bases, J lost 8 bases, and 16 bases stayed unmatched. This CDR3 contains 17 residues. Written as DNA, the CDR3 is TGTGCCAGCAGCTTCGCCGGGACTACGGCCCTTGGAGATGAGCAGTTCTTC. Translating it yields CASSFAGTTALGDEQFF.

The J gene is TRBJ1-3, the V gene TRBV5-6; 10 bases match TRBD1. Germline CDR1 SGHDT, CDR2 YYEEEE. V was clipped by 5 bases and J by 4 bases; unmatched bases: 6. The CDR3 sequence is 15 residues long. CDR3 nucleotide sequence: TGTGCCAGCAGTCGACAGGGGGCGGGCGGAAACACCATATATTTT. This translates into CASSRQGAGGNTIYF.

The genes are TRBV28 and TRBJ2-7; 7 nucleotides agree with TRBD2. V was pared by 1 base and J by 2 bases, with 5 bases of the junction left unmatched. This CDR3 is built from 15 residues. Germline values: CDR1 MDHEN, CDR2 SYDVKM. The CDR3: CASSLLAGRTYEQYF. The DNA of the CDR3 is TGTGCCAGCAGTTTATTGGCCGGGAGGACCTACGAGCAGTACTTC.

This sequence joins TRBV7-6 and TRBJ2-6; 8 bases agree with TRBD1. Unmatched junction bases numbered 12, after V lost 6 bases and J lost 11 bases. The CDR3 runs 15 residues. Germline V lookup: CDR1 SGHVS, CDR2 FNYEAQ. CDR3: CASSDQGALFDVLTF. CDR3 in DNA: TGTGCCAGCAGTGACCAGGGGGCTCTTTTCGACGTCCTGACTTTC.

This chain uses TRBV6-5 with TRBJ2-3, with TRBD1 identical over 9 bases. J gave up 7 bases and V 3 bases, and 11 bases lay outside the gene matches. Germline V lookup: CDR1 MNHEY, CDR2 SVGAGI. CDR3 length equals 16 residues. CDR3 nucleotides: TGTGCCAGCAGTTATCTCCCTACAGGGGGCTGGAATACGCAGTATTTT. Its translation is CASSYLPTGGWNTQYF.

This rearrangement joins TRBV18 to TRBJ1-6, with 10 nucleotides matching TRBD1. The ends lost 6 bases at V and 6 bases at J; junction bases unmatched: 2. This CDR3 spans 14 amino acids. Germline V CDR1 and CDR2: KGHSH, LQKENI. In nucleotides, the CDR3 is TGTGCCAGCTCTCGGGACAGGGGTAATTCACCCCTCCACTTT. Amino acids: CASSRDRGNSPLHF.

The chain has TRBV28 and TRBJ1-4, with TRBD1 matching over 8 bases. CDR3 size: 16 residues. Trimming took 2 bases from V and 8 from J; bases not matched to a gene: 10. The germline V gene has CDR1 MDHEN and CDR2 SYDVKM. CDR3 amino acids: CASSLIFGQGWEKLFF. In DNA, the CDR3 is TGTGCCAGCAGTTTAATTTTTGGACAGGGTTGGGAAAAACTGTTTTTT.

This chain joins TRBV28 and TRBJ2-1; 16 bases are a match to TRBD2. The CDR3 sequence is 17 residues long. The germline V gene encodes CDR1 MDHEN and CDR2 SYDVKM. Trimming took 6 bases from V and 10 from J; bases not matched to a gene: 12. CDR3 in DNA: TGTGCCAGCAGCCCCCGATTCGGGACTAGCGGGAGGGACGAGCAGTTCTTC. Translated, it gives CASSPRFGTSGRDEQFF.

This clone was seen only a few times. The J gene is TRBJ1-1, the V gene TRBV2; possibly TRBD1 for D (5 bases). The V end was cut by 7 bases, the J end by 7 bases, with 13 bases between. Germline CDR1 SNHLY, CDR2 FYNNEI. This CDR3 contains 12 residues. The CDR3 DNA sequence: TGTGCCAGCAACCCGACAGTTTATGAAGCTTTCTTT. This encodes CASNPTVYEAFF.

This sequence joins TRBV12-3 or TRBV12-4 and TRBJ2-2; weak D call: TRBD1 (5 bases). CDR3 length equals 12 residues. Trimming stripped 5 bases from V and 10 bases from J, with 11 bases between. CDR3 DNA sequence: TGTGCCAGCAGTACCGGACACGAGGAGCTGTTTTTT. Translating it yields CASSTGHEELFF.

J is TRBJ2-5 and V is TRBV30; the match to TRBD1 covers 7 bases. Germline loops: CDR1 GTSNPN, CDR2 SVGIG (reference sequence). The V gene end was trimmed by 4 bases and the J gene end by 4 bases; junction bases not matched to a gene: 6. The CDR3 has 13 residues. The CDR3 region has the DNA TGTGCCTGGATAAATAGGGGGCGAGAGACCCAGTACTTC. Protein sequence: CAWINRGRETQYF.

The V gene is TRBV28, the J gene TRBJ2-7; D is uncertain. CDR1 is MDHEN, CDR2 SYDVKM, per germline. V was shortened by 4 bases and J by 3 bases, with 13 bases between the two germline ends. The CDR3 contains 14 residues. Here the CDR3 reads CASSSRWFFYEQYF. The CDR3 nucleotides are TGTGCCAGCAGTTCCAGGTGGTTTTTCTACGAGCAGTACTTC.

The rearrangement uses TRBV10-3 and TRBJ1-5; TRBD1 might be the D (5 bases). Germline assignment: CDR1 ENHRY and CDR2 SYGVKD. The V and J ends lost 4 bases and 4 bases respectively, with 11 bases between them. The CDR3 is made up of 14 amino acids. The CDR3 coding sequence is TGTGCCATCAGTGCCGTTGACAGTAATCAGCCCCAGCATTTT. It yields the protein CAISAVDSNQPQHF.

V usage is TRBV5-5 and J usage is TRBJ1-3; 7 bases line up with TRBD1. The germline CDR1 and CDR2 sequences are SGHKS and YYEKEE (reference sequence). V trimming: 0 bases; J trimming: 0 bases; junction bases outside the gene matches: 9. This CDR3 is 18 amino acids long. CDR3 sequence reads: CASSLDPTGTPSGNTIYF. The CDR3 DNA reads TGTGCCAGCAGCTTGGACCCGACAGGGACACCCTCTGGAAACACCATATATTTT.

J is TRBJ1-1 and V is TRBV28; no definite D call. The germline V gene has CDR1 MDHEN and CDR2 SYDVKM. Between the trimmed V and J ends, which lost 6 bases and 0 bases, there was a span of 14 bases. The CDR3 covers 15 residues. CDR3: CASRTRYKMNTEAFF. CDR3 coding DNA: TGTGCCAGCAGGACGCGGTACAAGATGAACACTGAAGCTTTCTTT.

This sequence joins TRBV30 and TRBJ2-6, with 9 bases lining up with TRBD1. CDR3 size: 17 residues. Germline CDR1 reads GTSNPN; CDR2 reads SVGIG (reference sequence). The junction had 4 bases not matched to a gene; V was cut back by 0 bases and J by 1 base. CDR3 bases: TGTGCCTGGAGTGTCGGGACAGGGAGTTCTGGGGCCAACGTCCTGACTTTC. The encoded protein is CAWSVGTGSSGANVLTF.

The chain has TRBV12-3 or TRBV12-4 and TRBJ2-5; TRBD1 is a possible D gene (5 bases). V was clipped by 3 bases and J by 5 bases, with 7 bases between them. The CDR3 extends over 12 amino acids. The CDR3 reads CASSFKGETQYF. The CDR3 nucleotides are TGTGCCAGCAGTTTCAAGGGGGAGACCCAGTACTTC.

This clone was found once. This chain links TRBV19 with TRBJ2-3; maybe TRBD2 (7 bases). The CDR3 spans 14 residues. Trimming cost V 6 bases and J 6 bases, with 16 bases left between them. Germline V gene sequence: CDR1 LNHDA, CDR2 SQIVND (reference sequence). CDR3 sequence (DNA): TGTGCCAGTAGCGTACTGGGGGGGCTCGATACGCAGTATTTT. It yields the protein CASSVLGGLDTQYF.

The count of this clone is one. This rearrangement joins TRBV18 to TRBJ1-2, with a tentative D call TRBD1 (6 bases). The CDR3 totals 14 residues. Deletions cut 0 bases from V and 2 bases from J, with 7 bases between. Looked up from germline, CDR1 is KGHSH and CDR2 is LQKENI. The DNA for the CDR3 is TGTGCCAGCTCACCACCCGGGACAAACTATGGCTACACCTTC. Its protein is CASSPPGTNYGYTF.

The rearrangement links TRBV29-1 to TRBJ2-6; the match to TRBD1 covers 10 bases. Germline CDR1 is SQVTM and CDR2 is ANQGSEA. The CDR3 consists of 15 residues. Trimming at V came to 3 bases and at J to 4 bases, leaving 3 bases not matched to a gene. The CDR3, as DNA: TGCAGCGTTGAGGGGACAGGGGTAGGGGCCAACGTCCTGACTTTC. It yields the protein CSVEGTGVGANVLTF.

The rearrangement uses TRBV5-4 and TRBJ1-1; D is unclear. Germline values: CDR1 SGHNT, CDR2 YYREEE (reference sequence). V lost 1 base and J 1 base, leaving 8 bases between the germline ends. CDR3 length equals 14 residues. The CDR3 region is CASSLLASNTEAFF. CDR3 in DNA: TGTGCCAGCAGCTTGCTGGCATCGAACACTGAAGCTTTCTTT.

The chain has TRBV27 and TRBJ2-7; a weak D match, TRBD2 (6 bases). CDR3 size: 13 residues. CDR1 MNHEY and CDR2 SMNVEV come from the germline V gene (reference sequence). The V end lost 5 bases, the J end lost 6 bases, and 14 bases lay between the germline ends. CDR3 sequence reads: CASSRGSGSEQYF. The CDR3 coding sequence is TGTGCCAGCAGTCGGGGGTCAGGGTCCGAGCAGTACTTC.

This chain links TRBV7-3 with TRBJ2-1, with 7 bases identical to TRBD1. CDR1 and CDR2 from the germline V gene are SGHTA and FQGTGA. The CDR3 length is 13 residues. V gave up 3 bases and J gave up 7 bases; unmatched junction bases: 3. CDR3 coding DNA: TGTGCCAGCAGCTTCACAGGGGTTAATGAGCAGTTCTTC. Protein: CASSFTGVNEQFF.

This clone was seen only once. This CDR3 is CAAGQPRSGNTIYF. CDR3 nucleotide sequence: TGTGCCGCTGGACAGCCCCGCTCTGGAAACACCATATATTTT. The rearrangement uses TRBV6-5 and TRBJ1-3, with a possible D match to TRBD1 (6 bases). CDR1 is MNHEY and CDR2 is SVGAGI in the germline V gene. V lost 11 bases, J lost 0 bases, and 14 bases lay in between. There are 14 residues in the CDR3.

The rearrangement uses TRBV28 and TRBJ1-1; 10 bases are a match to TRBD1. The CDR3 covers 13 residues. Trimming took 7 bases from V and 7 from J; bases not matched to a gene: 6. Germline values: CDR1 MDHEN, CDR2 SYDVKM. The CDR3 region has the DNA TGTGCCAGCATCGACAGGGGGCGAGGTGAAGCTTTCTTT. It yields the protein CASIDRGRGEAFF.

V and J are TRBV19 and TRBJ2-7; D not resolved. V lost 1 base to trimming and J lost 2 bases, with 9 bases between them. CDR1 is LNHDA and CDR2 is SQIVND in the germline V gene (reference sequence). The CDR3 spans 14 residues. CDR3 sequence: CASSIGGRAYEQYF. As DNA, the CDR3 is TGTGCCAGTAGTATAGGAGGCAGAGCCTACGAGCAGTACTTC.